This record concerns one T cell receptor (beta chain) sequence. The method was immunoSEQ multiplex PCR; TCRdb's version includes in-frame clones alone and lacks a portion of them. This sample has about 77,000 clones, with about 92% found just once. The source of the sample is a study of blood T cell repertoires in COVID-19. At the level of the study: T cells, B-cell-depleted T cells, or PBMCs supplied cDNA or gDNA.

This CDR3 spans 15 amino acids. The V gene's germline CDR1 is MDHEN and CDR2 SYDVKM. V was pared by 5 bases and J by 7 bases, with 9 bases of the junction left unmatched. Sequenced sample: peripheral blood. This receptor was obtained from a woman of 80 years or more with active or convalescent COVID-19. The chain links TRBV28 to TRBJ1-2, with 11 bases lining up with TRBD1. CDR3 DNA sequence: TGTGCCAGCAGTCCCGGTGGGACAGGGGGTGTTGGCTACACCTTC. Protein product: CASSPGGTGGVGYTF.